This entry concerns a single T cell receptor (beta chain). This CDR3 spans 15 amino acids. With 4 bases removed from V and 2 bases from J, the gap between germline ends came to 13 bases. Per the study methods: Amplification of reference gene primers provided the estimated nucleated cell counts. Repertoires were generated with immunoSEQ multiplex PCR, while TCRdb's copy carries only in-frame clones and drops some. V and J calls and clone size come straight from that table; D and trimming were deduced from the DNA. The data hold roughly 200,000 clones, with roughly 84% observed a single time. This record belongs to a study of blood T cell repertoires in COVID-19. Study-level background: The United States, Italy and Spain were the sources of the acute and convalescent COVID-19 samples. T cells, B-cell-depleted T cells, or PBMCs provided the cDNA or gDNA that served as material.

The chain joins TRBV5-7 to TRBJ2-1; D might be TRBD2 (7 bases). TRBV5-7 is an ORF, and what it does is uncertain. The sample taken for sequencing was peripheral blood. The receptor was isolated from a man over 45 with active or convalescent COVID-19. CDR3 in amino acids: CASSGGGPPYNEQFF. CDR3 sequence (DNA): TGTGCCAGCAGCGGCGGGGGCCCTCCCTACAATGAGCAGTTCTTC.